This T cell receptor beta chain appears in the sequencing data of a study of CD8 T cells in Susac syndrome. Study-wide results and limits: There was no clonal expansion in the CD4+ T cell repertoires of Susac syndrome.

This clonotype was found once. The antigen is not known. Sequencing of TCR beta drew on CD8+ and CD4+ T cells from blood. Recently defined diagnostic criteria for definite or probable disease were fulfilled by Susac syndrome patients. An input of roughly 0.5 to 1 ug of RNA was subjected to reverse transcription using random hexamers. It was immunoSEQ multiplex PCR that amplified TCR beta CDR3 across 54 Vbeta and 13 Jbeta. MiXCR was run by TCRdb on the immunoSEQ multiplex PCR reads, yielding one entry per CDR3 protein. The table lists approximately 190,000 distinct CDR3 sequences, approximately 95% of them singletons. The CDR3 extends over 11 amino acids. Between the trimmed V and J ends, which lost 7 bases and 6 bases, there was a span of 6 bases.

The sequenced sample consisted of CD4+ T cells from PBMCs. The chain links TRBV6-7 to TRBJ2-2; D gene unclear. TRBV6-7 is classed as an ORF, of uncertain function. The clonotype comes from a human donor with Susac syndrome. The DNA of the CDR3 is TGTGCCAGCACTCCCGCCGGGGAGCTGTTTTTT. Encoded protein: CASTPAGELFF.